Sequencing of this T cell receptor (beta chain) was carried out in a study of T cells in Graves' hyperthyroidism and ophthalmopathy (dated by TCRdb to the late 2010s). Broadly, across the study: Peripheral blood samples were taken at the time of initial diagnosis, prior to any treatment. The study also compared thyroid tissue and blood T-cell repertoires from several Graves' hyperthyroidism patients. The paper reports TCR Vbeta CDR3 sequencing of 135 peripheral blood samples: 40 to 45 ophthalmopathy, about 75 hyperthyroidism and 17 progressor patients. A discovery cohort of approximately 97 patients, 43 with Graves' ophthalmopathy and 55 to 60 with stable Graves' hyperthyroidism, was used to find distinguishing TCR V-J signatures. The approximately 90 discovery patients were randomly split 7:3 into training and test sets. Whether ophthalmopathy could be predicted prospectively was tested in an independent validation cohort made up of fewer than 20 hyperthyroidism patients plus 17 patients who later progressed to ophthalmopathy. After blood sampling, hyperthyroidism patients were treated with methimazole at a starting dose of 30 mg daily, and ophthalmopathy patients were treated with high-dose intravenous methylprednisolone. Here is what the overall study found, with its caveats: A 13 V-J signature model separated ophthalmopathy from stable hyperthyroidism, with approximately 87% sensitivity and about 81% specificity in cross-validation and 80%/75% in testing. Most expanded thyroid clonotypes (frequency above 0.001) were also detected in blood, suggesting blood repertoires may reflect thyroid immune responses. No statistical method was used to set the sample size in advance, and investigators knew the group allocation. In validation, progression to ophthalmopathy was predicted by the model with roughly 69% sensitivity and just over 72% specificity, a median of around 5.9 months before onset.

Hyperthyroidism patients were aged 18 to 65 years and newly diagnosed, with disease duration of less than 2 months. Exclusion was applied to patients with uncontrolled infections, other autoimmune diseases, pregnancy or lactation. Clinical symptoms, serum thyroxine and TRAb, thyroid ultrasound, and orbital computed tomography formed the basis for the diagnoses. Blood from progressor patients was collected at the time of first diagnosis with hyperthyroidism, before any ophthalmopathy symptoms had appeared. PBMCs were isolated from approximately 10 ml of fresh peripheral blood by Ficoll-Paque density gradient centrifugation. Patients classed as progressors first received a Graves' hyperthyroidism diagnosis and then went on to develop ophthalmopathy during follow-up. Total RNA was extracted with Trizol reagent, and quality was checked on an Agilent 2100 Bioanalyzer. Of note for this clonotype: The antigen this receptor binds is unknown. Base qualities were left out, and no much larger clone turns up one base away.

For CDR1 and CDR2, the germline V gene lists SGHTA and FQGNSA. From the cysteine up to the phenylalanine, the CDR3 has a length of 14 residues. The kept DNA is CDR3 alone, 42 bases in frame from the first base. V is reduced by 1 base and J by 11 bases, leaving a spacing of 12 bases between them. The TCR beta CDR3 regions were amplified from the RNA transcripts. The first round of RT-PCR for the TCR CDR3 was performed with the HTBI primer set and the Qiagen OneStep RT-PCR kit. The libraries were constructed in a second round of multiplex PCR and then size-selected and purified. Paired-end sequencing of the libraries was performed with 100 bp reads on an Illumina HiSeq2000. The study's processing was this. Raw data were processed with SOAPnuke, discarding reads with adapters, uncalled bases, mean Phred below 15, or no exact constant-primer or identifier match. High-quality paired reads were merged using COPE v1.2.5, and each unique nucleotide sequence was defined as a clonotype. MiTCR v1.1 was used to align clonotypes to the IMGT TRBV, TRBD and TRBJ reference segments. Analysis was restricted to V-J combinations with a frequency above 0.0001, which covered 99% to 99.2% of repertoires. A TCS score was defined as the ratio between F50 (clonal expansion) and ExV (chaos), using BLOSUM62-based TCRdist between CDR3 peptides within each V-J. Welch's t-statistics and random forest reduced 514 V-J features to 13, which were used in a naive Bayes classifier (R e1071). Using fastp at Q25 and MiXCR, TCRdb reprocessed the public reads and kept productive beta chains. Merged by CDR3 protein, the rows form single entries marked with the most common genes and DNA. TCRdb, not the original authors, processed these V and J calls. Within this sample are about 360,000 distinct CDR3 sequences, with approximately 12% of them counted one time only. The ten largest account for around 20% of the sample.

The chain couples TRBV7-2 to TRBJ1-6; TRBD1 is possibly the D segment (6 matching bases). The clonotype originates from a man aged 30 to 39 with Graves' hyperthyroidism that later progressed to Graves' ophthalmopathy. The sample was blood. The CDR3 sequence is CASSLGGPRAPLHF. In nucleotide form, the sequence is TGTGCCAGCAGCTTAGGGGGGCCTAGGGCACCCCTCCACTTT.